The 20 T cell receptor beta chains below were found in one sample sequenced in a study of naive and memory T cell subsets. Both TRBC1 and TRBC2 were covered by a beta constant-region primer of two equimolar oligonucleotides. Using its own MiXCR run on the UMI-ligation and nested PCR reads, TCRdb lists one record per CDR3 protein. Of about 85,000 distinct CDR3 sequences listed, approximately 14% are singletons. The sample taken for sequencing was central memory CD4+ T cells from blood. All receptors derive from a human donor in good health.

This clonotype was recorded at least ten times. V is TRBV11-3 and J is TRBJ2-1; D may be TRBD2 (7 bases). The germline V and J ends were trimmed by 5 bases and 5 bases, with 19 bases remaining between them. CDR3 size: 16 residues. Germline loops: CDR1 SGHNT, CDR2 YENEEA. The CDR3 DNA reads as TGTGCCAGCAGCCAGGGGATGGCGGGAGCAAACAATGAGCAGTTCTTC. Translating it yields CASSQGMAGANNEQFF.

Worth noting for this clonotype: At one end the junction does not follow the germline gene, possibly because of a read error. V is TRBV7-9 and J is TRBJ2-4; D uncertain. Per the germline V gene, CDR1 is SEHNR and CDR2 is FQNEAQ (reference sequence). This CDR3 is built from 12 residues. The CDR3, as DNA: TGTGCCAGCAGCCCGTATTCAATTCCATCGGACTTC. Translating gives CASSPYSIPSDF.

This clonotype was recorded at least ten times. V is TRBV12-3 or TRBV12-4 and J is TRBJ2-3, with D maybe TRBD2 (6 bases). This CDR3 comprises 13 residues. V was clipped by 4 bases and J by 1 base, with 6 bases between them. Here the CDR3 DNA reads TGTGCCAGCAGTTCTAGCGGCACAGATACGCAGTATTTT. The encoded protein is CASSSSGTDTQYF.

The chain combines TRBV27 with TRBJ1-1, with TRBD1 matching over 9 bases. Germline values: CDR1 MNHEY, CDR2 SMNVEV (reference sequence). The ends lost 2 bases at V and 0 bases at J; junction bases unmatched: 1. The CDR3 runs to 15 residues. Here the CDR3 reads CASSLRTGVNTEAFF. The DNA of the CDR3 is TGTGCCAGCAGTTTAAGGACAGGGGTGAACACTGAAGCTTTCTTT.

This clonotype was seen repeatedly, ten times or more. V usage is TRBV10-3 and J usage is TRBJ1-6; 9 bases line up with TRBD1. The V gene end was trimmed by 6 bases and the J gene end by 7 bases; junction bases not matched to a gene: 7. Looked up from germline, CDR1 is ENHRY and CDR2 is SYGVKD. The CDR3 covers 15 residues. Written as DNA, the CDR3 is TGTGCCATCAGCCCCGGACAGGGGAAGAATTCACCCCTCCACTTT. Translated: CAISPGQGKNSPLHF.

This clonotype came up once. The CDR3 spells CASSLAGYLNTEAFF. The CDR3 nucleotides read TGCGCCAGCAGCTTGGCGGGCTATTTGAACACTGAAGCTTTCTTT. V and J are TRBV5-1 and TRBJ1-1; D is uncertain. The CDR3 has 15 amino acids. Trimming took off 0 bases at V and 0 bases at J, with 9 bases between the two ends. Germline V gene data show CDR1 as SGHRS and CDR2 as YFSETQ.

This clonotype was seen just once. The chain carries TRBV2 and TRBJ1-1; tentative D call: TRBD1 (5 bases). This CDR3 has 14 residues. Germline values: CDR1 SNHLY, CDR2 FYNNEI. V was clipped by 4 bases and J by 1 base, with 10 bases between them. CDR3 loop: CASSVQGTNTEAFF. The CDR3, as DNA: TGTGCCAGCAGTGTGCAGGGTACGAACACTGAAGCTTTCTTT. The full variable domain, in which reference TRBV2 and TRBJ1-1 provide the parts outside the CDR3, is EPEVTQTPSHQVTQMGQEVILRCVPISNHLYFYWYRQILGQKVEFLVSFYNNEISEKSEIFDDQFSVERPDGSNFTLKIRSTKLEDSAMYFCASSVQGTNTEAFFGQGTRLTVV.

This sequence joins TRBV20-1 and TRBJ1-2; the D is unclear. Trimming left V 0 bases short and J 6 bases short, with 14 bases between. This CDR3 is built from 14 residues. Per germline, CDR1 DFQATT and CDR2 SNEGSKA (reference sequence). The CDR3 sequence is CSARDPGIGNGYTF. For the CDR3, the DNA is TGCAGTGCTAGAGATCCGGGGATCGGCAATGGCTACACCTTC.

This clonotype occurred a few times. The gene calls are TRBV30 and TRBJ2-3, with 9 positions matching TRBD2. This CDR3 comprises 14 residues. Germline loops: CDR1 GTSNPN, CDR2 SVGIG (reference sequence). V shed 3 bases, J shed 4 bases, and the junction held 5 bases outside the gene matches. The CDR3 region has the DNA TGTGCCTGGAGCAAGGGACTAGCTGCAGATACGCAGTATTTT. It translates to CAWSKGLAADTQYF.

This clonotype has a count of ten or more. The chain combines TRBV5-4 with TRBJ2-7; 8 bases fit TRBD2. The CDR3 has 13 residues. Germline CDR1 reads SGHNT; CDR2 reads YYREEE (reference sequence). With 4 bases clipped from V and 6 bases from J, the junction kept 6 bases outside the gene matches. The CDR3 region is CASSLERETEQYF. The DNA for the CDR3 is TGTGCCAGCAGCCTAGAGCGGGAGACCGAGCAGTACTTC.

This clonotype was counted between two and nine times. The V and J genes are TRBV12-3 or TRBV12-4 and TRBJ2-2; tentatively, D is TRBD1 or TRBD2 (5 bases each). Deletions cut 7 bases from V and 5 bases from J, with 17 bases between. The CDR3 consists of 15 residues. The CDR3 is CASTTRGRRTGELFF. DNA of the CDR3: TGTGCCAGCACTACGAGGGGTCGGAGGACCGGGGAGCTGTTTTTT.

This chain links TRBV20-1 with TRBJ2-1; TRBD2 aligns across 11 bases. Germline trimming cut 3 bases from V and 4 bases from J; bases unmatched to any gene: 8. From germline, CDR1 is DFQATT and CDR2 SNEGSKA (reference sequence). The CDR3 length is 16 residues. CDR3 sequence reads: CSASPSTSGKYNEQFF. The CDR3 coding sequence is TGCAGTGCTAGCCCTTCGACTAGCGGGAAATACAATGAGCAGTTCTTC.

This clonotype was detected only a few times. The J gene is TRBJ1-5, the V gene TRBV18, with D possibly TRBD1 on 6 matching bases. Germline V gives CDR1 KGHSH, CDR2 LQKENI. This CDR3 is 13 amino acids long. Trimming stripped 4 bases from V and 3 bases from J, with 7 bases between. For the CDR3, the DNA is TGTGCCAGCTCACGGGACATCAATCAGCCCCAGCATTTT. This translates into CASSRDINQPQHF. Variable domain in full (rest from reference TRBV18 and TRBJ1-5): NAGVMQNPRHLVRRRGQEARLRCSPMKGHSHVYWYRQLPEEGLKFMVYLQKENIIDESGMPKERFSAEFPKEGPSILRIQQVVRGDSAAYFCASSRDINQPQHFGDGTRLSIL.

The chain recombines TRBV6-1 with TRBJ1-5, with D maybe TRBD1 (6 bases). V was trimmed by 3 bases and J by 2 bases, leaving 23 bases between them. The CDR3 extends over 19 amino acids. Germline-derived CDR1 and CDR2 are MNHNS and SASEGT. The CDR3, as DNA: TGTGCCAGCAGTGAGACAACAGGGAGAGGAACTCTCCGCAATCAGCCCCAGCATTTT. Translated: CASSETTGRGTLRNQPQHF.

This clonotype was recorded a few times. The V gene is TRBV6-5, the J gene TRBJ2-1, with 7 bases fitting TRBD2. CDR3 length equals 13 residues. The V gene's germline CDR1 is MNHEY and CDR2 SVGAGI. The V and J ends lost 2 bases and 10 bases, in that order; junction bases with no gene match: 5. In DNA, the CDR3 is TGTGCCAGCAGTTACGCCGCGGGGGTCGAGCAGTTCTTC. It yields the protein CASSYAAGVEQFF.

This clonotype was picked up a small number of times. The V gene is TRBV7-2, the J gene TRBJ2-2; D tentatively fits TRBD1 or TRBD2 (5 bases each). Trimming cost V 1 base and J 5 bases, with 8 bases left between them. The CDR3 is 14 amino acids. CDR1 SGHTA and CDR2 FQGNSA come from the germline V gene. The CDR3 DNA follows: TGTGCCAGCAGCTTAGGTGGGACGACCGGGGAGCTGTTTTTT. Encoded protein: CASSLGGTTGELFF.

This clonotype was counted a few times. The gene calls are TRBV10-3 and TRBJ2-4; D is possibly TRBD2 (5 bases). This CDR3 spans 13 amino acids. CDR1 and CDR2 from the germline V gene are ENHRY and SYGVKD. V was pared by 4 bases and J by 2 bases, with 6 bases between. CDR3 sequence: CAISVDSKNIQYF. The CDR3 DNA reads as TGTGCCATCAGTGTGGACTCCAAAAACATTCAGTACTTC.

The rearrangement links TRBV12-3 or TRBV12-4 to TRBJ2-1; 7 bases line up with TRBD2. The CDR3 length is 16 residues. J was trimmed by 6 bases and V by 1 base; bases with no gene match: 9. The CDR3 DNA reads TGTGCCAGCAGTTTAGGTCGGCGGGAGAGATCCAATGAGCAGTTCTTC. As protein: CASSLGRRERSNEQFF.

A few counts support this clonotype. V gene TRBV28 combines with J gene TRBJ1-4; 10 bases align to TRBD1. The V gene's germline CDR1 is MDHEN and CDR2 SYDVKM. The CDR3 sequence is 17 residues long. With V trimmed by 4 bases and J by 4 bases, 9 bases remained unmatched. CDR3 sequence (DNA): TGTGCCAGCAGTTCGCCGGGACAGGGGAAGGTTAATGAAAAACTGTTTTTT. Translating gives CASSSPGQGKVNEKLFF.

This clonotype came up a few times. The V gene is TRBV7-2, the J gene TRBJ2-2; D may be TRBD1 (6 bases). The CDR3 is 15 amino acids. Germline V gene sequence: CDR1 SGHTA, CDR2 FQGNSA. V was clipped by 3 bases and J by 6 bases, with 14 bases between them. The CDR3 sequence is CASSFIQGRAGELFF. The CDR3 bases are TGTGCCAGCAGCTTTATACAGGGAAGGGCCGGGGAGCTGTTTTTT.